This passage covers 19 T cell receptor beta chains from one sample sequenced in a study of cytomegalovirus exposure and HLA in healthy donors. A multiplex PCR was run with 60 Vbeta primers and 13 Jbeta primers. Sequencing was performed with immunoSEQ multiplex PCR; in TCRdb, only in-frame clones are kept and a portion is missing. The sample comprises roughly 120,000 clones, around 77% of which are singletons, and 5.4% rests with the top ten. Sequencing used PBMCs. These receptors came from a woman aged 25 to 39 in good health and CMV-seropositive.

CDR3 residues: CSVGYFSEQYF. In DNA, the CDR3 is TGCAGCGTGGGCTATTTCTCCGAGCAGTACTTC. The gene calls are TRBV29-1 and TRBJ2-7; unclear D gene. V gave up 6 bases and J gave up 6 bases, with 12 bases separating them. The CDR3 sequence is 11 residues long. Germline loops: CDR1 SQVTM, CDR2 ANQGSEA.

This rearrangement joins TRBV16 to TRBJ1-1; 7 bases align to TRBD1. The CDR3 totals 16 residues. Germline V lookup: CDR1 KGHSY, CDR2 FQNENV. V lost 2 bases to trimming and J lost 4 bases; unmatched junction nucleotides: 10. The CDR3 bases are TGTGCCAGCAGCCAACCTACGACAGGGTGGGGCACTGAAGCTTTCTTT. It is translated as CASSQPTTGWGTEAFF.

V usage is TRBV5-1 and J usage is TRBJ1-1, with a possible D match to TRBD1 (5 bases). The germline CDR1 and CDR2 sequences are SGHRS and YFSETQ. The CDR3 is 15 amino acids. Trimming left V 1 base short and J 1 base short, with 11 bases between. The CDR3 nucleotides are TGCGCCAGCAGCTTGTGGCCCACAGGGAACACTGAAGCTTTCTTT. Encoded protein: CASSLWPTGNTEAFF.

The V gene is TRBV19, the J gene TRBJ2-6; D unclear. The CDR3 contains 13 residues. Trimming shortened V by 10 bases and J by 4 bases, and 11 bases separated the two germline ends. In germline, CDR1 is LNHDA, CDR2 SQIVND (reference sequence). In nucleotides, the CDR3 is TGTGCCACCTCGATGGGCGGGGCCAACGTCCTGACTTTC. It translates to CATSMGGANVLTF.

The chain has TRBV6-5 and TRBJ2-7; 9 bases are a match to TRBD1. The CDR3 has 13 residues. V gave up 6 bases and J gave up 4 bases; unmatched junction bases: 4. The germline V gene has CDR1 MNHEY and CDR2 SVGAGI. CDR3 DNA: TGTGCCAGCAGCGGGACAGGGATTTACGAGCAGTACTTC. It is translated as CASSGTGIYEQYF.

J is TRBJ2-7 and V is TRBV29-1; perhaps TRBD1 as D (7 bases). V lost 7 bases to trimming and J lost 5 bases, with 12 bases between them. This CDR3 contains 11 residues. From germline, CDR1 is SQVTM and CDR2 ANQGSEA. Here the CDR3 DNA reads TGCAGCGCCGGGGGACAGAACGAGCAGTACTTC. Translation: CSAGGQNEQYF.

This clone has a handful of counts. The chain links TRBV10-3 to TRBJ1-4, with D possibly matching TRBD1 (5 bases). The CDR3 has 13 amino acids. Trimming left V 3 bases short and J 6 bases short, with 8 bases between. Germline values: CDR1 ENHRY, CDR2 SYGVKD. In DNA, the CDR3 is TGTGCCATCAGTGACCCAGGGCATGAAAAACTGTTTTTT. Translated, it gives CAISDPGHEKLFF.

This clone was observed a few times. The chain couples TRBV10-3 to TRBJ1-5; TRBD1 agrees at 10 bases. Trimming cost V 7 bases and J 11 bases; bases outside gene matches: 8. The CDR3 contains 13 residues. Germline CDR1 reads ENHRY; CDR2 reads SYGVKD. This chain's CDR3 is CAIKGQGMEAQHF. DNA of the CDR3: TGTGCCATCAAGGGACAGGGGATGGAGGCCCAGCATTTT.

This chain uses TRBV7-3 with TRBJ2-1, with TRBD2 matching over 7 bases. The V gene end was trimmed by 1 base and the J gene end by 10 bases; junction bases not matched to a gene: 7. Per the germline V gene, CDR1 is SGHTA and CDR2 is FQGTGA. This CDR3 comprises 14 residues. CDR3 coding DNA: TGTGCCAGCAGCTTAATGGCGGGAGTCGGCGAGCAGTTCTTC. As protein: CASSLMAGVGEQFF.

The J gene is TRBJ1-2, the V gene TRBV27; D remains ambiguous. The CDR3 totals 14 residues. The germline V and J ends were trimmed by 1 base and 2 bases, with 8 bases remaining between them. Germline-derived CDR1 and CDR2 are MNHEY and SMNVEV (reference sequence). CDR3 bases: TGTGCCAGCAGTTTATTGCGACTAAACTATGGCTACACCTTC. It encodes CASSLLRLNYGYTF.

In this sample, this clone turned up once. The rearrangement uses TRBV6-5 and TRBJ1-1; TRBD1 aligns across 7 bases. V lost 6 bases to trimming and J lost 7 bases; unmatched junction nucleotides: 8. Germline V gene lookup returns CDR1 MNHEY and CDR2 SVGAGI. The CDR3 is made up of 13 amino acids. CDR3 residues: CASSPIQGIEAFF. DNA for the CDR3: TGTGCCAGCAGCCCAATACAGGGGATTGAAGCTTTCTTT.

The rearrangement joins TRBV15 to TRBJ2-1; weak D call: TRBD1 (6 bases). The V end was cut by 3 bases, the J end by 0 bases, with 15 bases between. The length of the CDR3 is 17 residues. The germline V gene encodes CDR1 LNHNV and CDR2 YYDKDF (reference sequence). The CDR3 nucleotides read TGTGCCACCAGCAGCCCAAGCCGACAGGACTCCTACAATGAGCAGTTCTTC. Its translation: CATSSPSRQDSYNEQFF. The full variable domain, with the rest looked up from reference TRBV15 and TRBJ2-1, is DAMVIQNPRYQVTQFGKPVTLSCSQTLNHNVMYWYQQKSSQAPKLLFHYYDKDFNNEADTPDNFQSRRPNTSFCFLDIRSPGLGDTAMYLCATSSPSRQDSYNEQFFGPGTRLTVL.

This clone has a single count. V and J are TRBV28 and TRBJ1-2; TRBD1 matches 8 bases. V was pared by 0 bases and J by 6 bases, with 3 bases of the junction left unmatched. The CDR3 contains 14 residues. Looked up from germline, CDR1 is MDHEN and CDR2 is SYDVKM. The CDR3 sequence is CASSLWQGAHGYTF. The CDR3 DNA is TGTGCCAGCAGTTTATGGCAGGGGGCCCATGGCTACACCTTC.

The genes are TRBV2 and TRBJ2-3; TRBD2 matches 12 bases. CDR1 SNHLY and CDR2 FYNNEI come from the germline V gene. CDR3 size: 16 residues. The V and J ends lost 9 bases and 2 bases, in that order; junction bases with no gene match: 9. The CDR3 is CARQPTSGGTTDTQYF. CDR3 sequence (DNA): TGTGCCAGACAGCCGACTAGCGGGGGTACCACAGATACGCAGTATTTT.

The chain employs TRBV6-5 and TRBJ1-3; D remains unclear. The V gene's germline CDR1 is MNHEY and CDR2 SVGAGI. The CDR3 has 16 residues. Trimming left V 2 bases short and J 0 bases short, with 11 bases between. CDR3 region: CASSYAGWSSGNTIYF. As DNA, the CDR3 is TGTGCCAGCAGTTACGCGGGATGGTCCTCTGGAAACACCATATATTTT.

V gene TRBV27 combines with J gene TRBJ1-2, with TRBD1 identical over 8 bases. Looked up from germline, CDR1 is MNHEY and CDR2 is SMNVEV (reference sequence). The CDR3 is 13 amino acids. Germline trimming cut 6 bases from V and 4 bases from J; bases unmatched to any gene: 4. CDR3 region: CASSRQGSYGYTF. CDR3 nucleotide sequence: TGTGCCAGCAGCCGACAGGGGTCCTATGGCTACACCTTC.

The rearrangement links TRBV29-1 to TRBJ1-1; D gene ambiguous. The germline V gene has CDR1 SQVTM and CDR2 ANQGSEA. V shed 3 bases and J shed 3 bases, with 11 bases lying between them. This CDR3 spans 13 amino acids. The CDR3 spells CSVEREEYTEAFF. Here the CDR3 DNA reads TGCAGCGTTGAGAGGGAAGAGTACACTGAAGCTTTCTTT. Variable domain in full (rest from reference TRBV29-1 and TRBJ1-1): SAVISQKPSRDICQRGTSLTIQCQVDSQVTMMFWYRQQPGQSLTLIATANQGSEATYESGFVIDKFPISRPNLTFSTLTVSNMSPEDSSIYLCSVEREEYTEAFFGQGTRLTVV.

The chain links TRBV10-3 to TRBJ2-3; TRBD1 matches at 10 bases. Germline assignment: CDR1 ENHRY and CDR2 SYGVKD. V lost 6 bases to trimming and J lost 5 bases; unmatched junction nucleotides: 5. CDR3 size: 14 residues. Here the CDR3 DNA reads TGTGCCATCAGCTCGGACAGGGGGGGAGATACGCAGTATTTT. This sequence encodes CAISSDRGGDTQYF.

The V call is TRBV29-1, the J call TRBJ1-1; 7 bases map to TRBD1. The trim removed 6 bases at V and 6 bases at J, leaving 10 bases unmatched. The CDR3 is 13 amino acids. Germline CDR1 is SQVTM and CDR2 is ANQGSEA. Here the CDR3 DNA reads TGCAGCGTGAGCGACAGGGTCGAGGCTGAAGCTTTCTTT. Its protein product is CSVSDRVEAEAFF.